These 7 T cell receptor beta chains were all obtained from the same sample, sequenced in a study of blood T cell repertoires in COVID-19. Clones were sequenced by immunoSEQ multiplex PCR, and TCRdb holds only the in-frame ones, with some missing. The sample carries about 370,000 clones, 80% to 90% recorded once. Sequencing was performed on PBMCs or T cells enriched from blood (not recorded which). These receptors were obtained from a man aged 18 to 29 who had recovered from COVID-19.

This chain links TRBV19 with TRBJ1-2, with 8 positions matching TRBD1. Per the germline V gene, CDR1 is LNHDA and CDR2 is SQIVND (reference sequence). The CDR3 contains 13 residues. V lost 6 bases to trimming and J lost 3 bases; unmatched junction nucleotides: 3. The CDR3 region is CASSIQGDYGYTF. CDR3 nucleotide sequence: TGTGCCAGTAGCATACAGGGGGACTATGGCTACACCTTC.

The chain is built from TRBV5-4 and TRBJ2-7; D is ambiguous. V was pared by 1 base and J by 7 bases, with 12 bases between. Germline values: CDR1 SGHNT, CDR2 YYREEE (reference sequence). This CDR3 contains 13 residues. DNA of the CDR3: TGTGCCAGCAGCTTGACTCCCGAGGTGGAGCAGTACTTC. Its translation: CASSLTPEVEQYF.

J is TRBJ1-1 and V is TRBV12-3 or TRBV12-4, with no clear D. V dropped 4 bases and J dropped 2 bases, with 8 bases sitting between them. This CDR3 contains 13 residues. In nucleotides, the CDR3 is TGTGCCAGCAGTTATACACCAAACACTGAAGCTTTCTTT. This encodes CASSYTPNTEAFF.

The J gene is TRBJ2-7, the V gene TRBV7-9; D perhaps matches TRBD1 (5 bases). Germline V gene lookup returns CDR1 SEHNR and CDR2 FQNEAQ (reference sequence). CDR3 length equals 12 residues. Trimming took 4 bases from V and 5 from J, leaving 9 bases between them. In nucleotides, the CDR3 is TGTGCCAGCAGCTCCAGGGAAAACGAGCAGTACTTC. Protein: CASSSRENEQYF.

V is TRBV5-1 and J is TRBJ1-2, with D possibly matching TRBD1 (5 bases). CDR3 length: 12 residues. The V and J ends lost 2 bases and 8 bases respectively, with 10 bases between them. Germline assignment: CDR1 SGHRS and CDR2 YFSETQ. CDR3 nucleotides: TGCGCCAGCAGCTTCGGGGGAAGAGGCTACACCTTC. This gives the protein CASSFGGRGYTF.

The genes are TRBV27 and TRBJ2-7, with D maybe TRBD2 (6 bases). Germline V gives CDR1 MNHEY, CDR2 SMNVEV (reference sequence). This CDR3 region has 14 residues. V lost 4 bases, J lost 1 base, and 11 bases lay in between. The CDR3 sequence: CASSSGLLSYEQYF. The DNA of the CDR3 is TGTGCCAGCAGTTCGGGACTCTTGTCCTACGAGCAGTACTTC.

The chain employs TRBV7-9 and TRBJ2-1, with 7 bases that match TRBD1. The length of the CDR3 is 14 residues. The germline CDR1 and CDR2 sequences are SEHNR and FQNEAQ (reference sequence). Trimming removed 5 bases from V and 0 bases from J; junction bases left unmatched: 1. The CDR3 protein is CASSRDSSYNEQFF. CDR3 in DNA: TGTGCCAGCAGCCGGGACAGCTCCTACAATGAGCAGTTCTTC.